This entry features one TCR beta chain sequence. Its antigen is not yet known. Base qualities are not recorded, but no much larger clone differs from it by a single base. The data stem from a study of T cells in localized non-small cell lung cancer (dated by TCRdb to 2020 to 2022). For context, the study as a whole: The study analyzed T cell repertoires of under 250 early-stage NSCLC patients, comparing tumors and uninvolved tumor-adjacent lungs. The cohort was made up of 200 to 250 treatment-naive NSCLC patients whose localized lung tumors had been resected. Of the NSCLC patients, roughly 130 were male and approximately 100 were female, and the mean age was approximately 66 years. Paper-wide results and their limitations: Uninvolved tumor-adjacent lung showed the highest T cell clonality, higher than tumor, which suggests more focused antigenic responses in the adjacent lung. Because of the exploratory design, TCR variables were selected using unadjusted p-values without false-discovery rate correction. Longer overall survival was associated with higher blood T cell density, whereas shorter survival was associated with higher adjacent-lung clonality. Multi-region tumor sequencing was not performed, so intratumor heterogeneity could not be excluded. A median of approximately 50 of the top 100 tumor clones turned up in the paired uninvolved adjacent lung, and about 28 of those clones also ranked among the top 100 of that same adjacent lung.

From cysteine to phenylalanine, the CDR3 is 14 amino acids long. Only CDR3 DNA is held: 42 bases, read in frame from base 1. For CDR1 and CDR2, the germline V gene lists SGHRS and YFSETQ. V is cut back by 1 base and J by 5 bases, with 5 bases in the junction unmatched. At diagnosis, peripheral blood, uninvolved tumor-adjacent lung and tumor were collected and were preserved as a mix of fresh-frozen and FFPE material. For TCR repertoire profiling, blood samples were analyzed in the form of peripheral blood mononuclear cells. The immunoSEQ Assay was used to sequence TCR beta CDR3 regions from DNA. The published analysis was carried out like this. To compute T cell density, TCR beta template counts were normalized to usable DNA, which was estimated by amplifying housekeeping genes. Richness was estimated with the preseqR package, extrapolating to 400,000 templates for PBMC samples and 120,000 templates for tissue samples. Clonality was calculated as one minus Pielou's evenness. Differential abundance testing on productive amino-acid clonotypes, with a minimum total count of 5 and an alpha of 0.1, was used to identify tissue-enriched TCRs. Repertoire overlap between compartments was quantified with the Jaccard Index and Morisita Overlap Index. TCR beta CDR3s were clustered by GLIPH together with public tetramer-defined viral CDR3s, and at least three viral sequences plus V-gene enrichment were required for viral motifs. TCRdb obtained this table from immuneACCESS and retained in-frame rearrangements with V and J assigned. These tables miss some clones; where compared with another copy, unresolved V genes account for less than half of the shortfall, and the remainder is unexplained. That table gives V, J and clone size, and the DNA gave D and trimming. This sample holds fewer than 40,000 clones; under 90% were observed only once. The top ten hold approximately 4% of the sample.

The chain employs TRBV5-1 and TRBJ2-5; 7 nucleotides in the junction match TRBD2. The origin of this receptor is a male donor older than 55 with stage III lung adenocarcinoma. The sample was peripheral blood, taken before any cancer treatment. CDR3 loop: CASSLFAGDETQYF. The nucleotide sequence is given as TGCGCCAGCAGCTTGTTCGCGGGAGACGAGACCCAGTACTTC.